Each of the 8 T cell receptor beta chains below was sequenced from the same sample in a study of early T cells in non-severe SARS-CoV-2 infection. TCRdb called the 5' RACE reads again in MiXCR, with one record for every CDR3 protein. Here the sample spans around 37,000 distinct CDR3 sequences, 9% being singletons. Sequencing input: whole blood. The receptors come from an adult who was a healthcare worker with PCR-confirmed SARS-CoV-2 infection or an uninfected control (not recorded which).

This clonotype was recorded a few times. The gene calls are TRBV6-2 or TRBV6-3 and TRBJ2-2, with D possibly TRBD1 on 7 matching bases. Germline loops: CDR1 MNHEY, CDR2 SVGEGT. CDR3 size: 16 residues. V lost 7 bases and J lost 6, with 21 bases in between. The CDR3 loop is CASKDQGGVVSGELFF. The CDR3, as DNA: TGTGCCAGCAAAGACCAGGGGGGAGTTGTTTCCGGGGAGCTGTTTTTT.

The chain recombines TRBV29-1 with TRBJ2-3; D not resolved. Per germline, CDR1 SQVTM and CDR2 ANQGSEA. The V gene lost 2 bases and the J gene lost 7 bases, with 10 bases spanning the gap. The CDR3 has 12 residues. The CDR3 DNA sequence: TGCAGCGTTGAACCCGTCAGGTATACGCAGTATTTT. Translation: CSVEPVRYTQYF.

V usage is TRBV7-9 and J usage is TRBJ2-7; TRBD1 agrees at 10 bases. This CDR3 contains 15 residues. Trimming cost V 6 bases and J 5 bases; bases outside gene matches: 10. CDR1 is SEHNR and CDR2 is FQNEAQ in the germline V gene (reference sequence). The CDR3: CASSQPGTGDHEQYF. The DNA of the CDR3 is TGTGCCAGCAGTCAACCCGGGACAGGGGACCACGAGCAGTACTTC.

This chain links TRBV29-1 with TRBJ1-1, with D perhaps matching TRBD1 (6 bases). The CDR3 covers 12 residues. V dropped 6 bases and J dropped 4 bases, with 12 bases sitting between them. Germline values: CDR1 SQVTM, CDR2 ANQGSEA. The CDR3 DNA is TGCAGCGTCGTGACAGGCCGCACTGAAGCTTTCTTT. Its protein is CSVVTGRTEAFF.

This clonotype was seen many times. The rearrangement links TRBV29-1 to TRBJ2-3; 8 positions agree with TRBD2. The CDR3 contains 14 residues. The V and J ends lost 4 bases and 4 bases, in that order; junction bases with no gene match: 7. From germline, CDR1 is SQVTM and CDR2 ANQGSEA. The CDR3 DNA sequence: TGCAGCGTTGCTGCGGGGGGCCGCCCAGATACGCAGTATTTT. Protein sequence: CSVAAGGRPDTQYF.

At least ten counts were recorded for this clonotype. The chain has TRBV19 and TRBJ2-7; D might be TRBD1 or TRBD2, each matching 5 bases. V lost 11 bases and J lost 1, with 18 bases in between. The CDR3 totals 14 residues. Germline V lookup: CDR1 LNHDA, CDR2 SQIVND (reference sequence). CDR3 amino acids: CAQRGVSVSYEQYF. The CDR3 DNA follows: TGTGCCCAAAGAGGGGTTAGCGTATCCTACGAGCAGTACTTC.

This clonotype came up many times. The rearrangement uses TRBV18 and TRBJ2-7; D assignment may be TRBD1 or TRBD2 (6 bases each). The CDR3 has 15 amino acids. Trimming removed 3 bases at V and 3 bases at J, with 15 bases between. From germline, CDR1 is KGHSH and CDR2 LQKENI. CDR3 sequence (DNA): TGTGCCAGCTCACCCGCCGGAGGGGGGCTCTACGAGCAGTACTTC. It specifies CASSPAGGGLYEQYF.

This clonotype was seen repeatedly, ten times or more. V gene TRBV12-3 or TRBV12-4 combines with J gene TRBJ1-6; D is uncertain. The CDR3 loop spans 13 amino acids. V lost 10 bases and J lost 6, with 13 bases in between. CDR3 region: CATSGDFNSPLHF. The CDR3 DNA follows: TGTGCCACTTCAGGTGATTTTAATTCACCCCTCCACTTT.